This entry lists 12 T cell receptor beta chains sequenced from one sample in a study of blood T cells in healthy people across ages. Using a J-beta primer mix together with a sample-barcoded 5' primer, a second PCR was run for roughly 6 to 12 cycles. One entry per CDR3 protein, called by TCRdb with MiXCR from the 5' RACE reads. Of fewer than 1.5 million distinct CDR3 sequences in the sample, approximately 42% are singletons; the top ten hold approximately 7.9%. The specimen sequenced was blood. These receptors were obtained from a woman aged 18-35 years in good health.

The chain links TRBV20-1 to TRBJ1-1; no clear D. This CDR3 region has 13 residues. CDR1 and CDR2 from the germline V gene are DFQATT and SNEGSKA (reference sequence). V was shortened by 3 bases and J by 4 bases, with 12 bases between the two germline ends. The CDR3 DNA reads as TGCAGTGCTAGTAACGGTTTCGGCACTGAAGCTTTCTTT. Its translation: CSASNGFGTEAFF.

This rearrangement joins TRBV3-1 to TRBJ1-2; D not certain. The CDR3 is 13 residues long. Germline values: CDR1 LGHDT, CDR2 YNNKEL (reference sequence). Trimming cost V 1 base and J 9 bases, with 12 bases left between them. The CDR3, as DNA: TGTGCCAGCAGCCAAGCGGGCGGAGGGAGCTACACCTTC. Translation gives CASSQAGGGSYTF.

The chain is built from TRBV28 and TRBJ2-7; TRBD2 aligns across 7 bases. Trimming at V came to 5 bases and at J to 2 bases, leaving 12 bases not matched to a gene. The CDR3 is 16 amino acids. Germline CDR1 is MDHEN and CDR2 is SYDVKM. Here the CDR3 reads CASSPPGGTHPYEQYF. The CDR3 DNA reads as TGTGCCAGCAGTCCCCCCGGGGGGACTCACCCCTACGAGCAGTACTTC. Filled out from reference TRBV28 and TRBJ2-7, the complete variable domain reads DVKVTQSSRYLVKRTGEKVFLECVQDMDHENMFWYRQDPGLGLRLIYFSYDVKMKEKGDIPEGYSVSREKKERFSLILESASTNQTSMYLCASSPPGGTHPYEQYFGPGTRLTVT.

In its sample, this clonotype was seen a few times. The CDR3 nucleotides read TGTGCCAGCAGCGTCCCCATGTCAGAGACCCAGTACTTC. This gives the protein CASSVPMSETQYF. This chain links TRBV5-6 with TRBJ2-5; D unresolved. Per germline, CDR1 SGHDT and CDR2 YYEEEE. The CDR3 is 13 amino acids. V gave up 4 bases and J gave up 4 bases, with 11 bases separating them.

This chain connects TRBV5-1 to TRBJ2-5; 7 bases are a match to TRBD2. The J call is in doubt because the DNA end fits TRBJ2-7 better. Germline assignment: CDR1 SGHRS and CDR2 YFSETQ. The CDR3 consists of 14 residues. CDR3 amino acids: CASSLKGRAGEQYF. CDR3 nucleotide sequence: TGCGCCAGCAGCTTGAAAGGGAGGGCCGGCGAGCAGTACTTC.

The chain links TRBV15 to TRBJ2-3, with D perhaps TRBD2 (5 bases). CDR1 is LNHNV, CDR2 YYDKDF, per germline (reference sequence). This CDR3 comprises 13 residues. With 4 bases removed from V and 5 bases from J, the gap between germline ends came to 10 bases. CDR3 sequence (DNA): TGTGCCACCAGCATGGACGGGGTAGATACGCAGTATTTT. Its protein product is CATSMDGVDTQYF.

This clonotype was counted a few times. The gene calls are TRBV20-1 and TRBJ2-7, with unresolved D. Germline assignment: CDR1 DFQATT and CDR2 SNEGSKA (reference sequence). This CDR3 spans 12 amino acids. Trimming stripped 1 base from V and 0 bases from J, with 4 bases between. The CDR3 DNA is TGCAGTGCTAGAGTCGGCTCCTACGAGCAGTACTTC. As protein: CSARVGSYEQYF.

This chain links TRBV3-1 with TRBJ2-1; 11 positions match TRBD1. V shed 3 bases and J 8 bases; nucleotides not matched to a gene: 9. This CDR3 comprises 16 residues. The germline V gene has CDR1 LGHDT and CDR2 YNNKEL (reference sequence). This CDR3 is CASSQARTGGADEQFF. The CDR3 DNA is TGTGCCAGCAGCCAGGCCCGGACAGGGGGCGCGGATGAGCAGTTCTTC.

This clonotype has only one observation. The chain combines TRBV2 with TRBJ1-2; the D gene is possibly TRBD1 (5 bases). The V and J ends lost 7 bases and 5 bases respectively, with 14 bases between them. CDR1 is SNHLY and CDR2 is FYNNEI in the germline V gene. The CDR3 is 13 residues long. The CDR3, as DNA: TGTGCCAGCACCCAGGGTCTGTTATATGGCTACACCTTC. Amino acid sequence: CASTQGLLYGYTF.

This rearrangement joins TRBV4-3 to TRBJ1-2, with D maybe TRBD1 (6 bases). Trimming stripped 4 bases from V and 8 bases from J, with 26 bases between. This CDR3 spans 17 amino acids. Germline CDR1 and CDR2: LGHNA and YSLEER. CDR3 nucleotide sequence: TGCGCCAGCAGCCGAAGGCAGGGTTTGAGGGGGTCGGGCGGCTACACCTTC. It yields the protein CASSRRQGLRGSGGYTF.

This clonotype was found a few times. This chain connects TRBV20-1 to TRBJ1-2, with TRBD1 identical over 7 bases. The CDR3 is 12 residues long. Germline values: CDR1 DFQATT, CDR2 SNEGSKA (reference sequence). The junction had 6 bases not matched to a gene; V was cut back by 8 bases and J by 3 bases. The CDR3 DNA follows: TGCAGTCCACATCAGGGGGACTATGGCTACACCTTC. Its protein is CSPHQGDYGYTF.

Turning to this clonotype: One end of the junction does not line up with germline, which may come from a read error. V gene TRBV29-1 combines with J gene TRBJ2-5; 8 bases are shared with TRBD1. Germline CDR1 and CDR2: SQVTM and ANQGSEA. The CDR3 is 14 amino acids. This chain's CDR3 is CSLDLGQGINEQYF. CDR3 in DNA: TGCAGCCTTGACCTCGGACAGGGCATCAATGAGCAGTACTTC.